The rows below give T cell receptor beta chains drawn from one sample of a study of T cell responses to AZD1222 COVID-19 vaccine. Produced via immunoSEQ multiplex PCR; TCRdb's table is partial and in-frame only. The sample has some 170,000 clones; roughly 94% are singletons. The sequenced sample was peripheral blood, obtained 28 days after the second AZD1222 dose. The receptors originated from an adult who received the AZD1222 COVID-19 vaccine. Each CDR3 is given with its conserved first and last residue. A D gene is named only where the DNA matches it firmly. The size of a clone is reported for some rows only, either as once, few or many, or as a class for expanded clones.

V gene: TRBV10-3
clone size: -
J gene: TRBJ1-1
D gene: -
CDR3 protein: CAISAKGQMNTEAFF
CDR3 DNA: TGTGCCATCAGTGCTAAGGGGCAGATGAACACTGAAGCTTTCTTT

V gene: TRBV11-2
clone size: once
J gene: TRBJ2-7
D gene: TRBD2
CDR3 protein: CASSSPVLAGEVREQYF
CDR3 DNA: TGTGCCAGCAGTTCCCCTGTACTAGCGGGAGAAGTGAGAGAGCAGTACTTC

V gene: TRBV19
clone size: -
J gene: TRBJ1-4
D gene: -
CDR3 protein: CASAGQANEKLFF
CDR3 DNA: TGTGCCAGCGCGGGACAAGCAAATGAAAAACTGTTTTTT

V gene: TRBV28
clone size: -
J gene: TRBJ1-2
D gene: -
CDR3 protein: CASRPTVGDGYTF
CDR3 DNA: TGTGCCAGCAGACCGACGGTAGGGGATGGCTACACCTTC

V gene: TRBV7-2
clone size: -
J gene: TRBJ1-2
D gene: -
CDR3 protein: CASSLASPGSGYGYTF
CDR3 DNA: TGTGCCAGCAGCTTAGCGTCCCCGGGGTCGGGATATGGCTACACCTTC

V gene: TRBV3-1/TRBV3-2
clone size: -
J gene: TRBJ2-6
D gene: TRBD1
CDR3 protein: CASSQLPGQGFGANVLTF
CDR3 DNA: TGTGCCAGCAGCCAACTTCCCGGACAGGGATTTGGGGCCAACGTCCTGACTTTC

V gene: TRBV25-1
clone size: -
J gene: TRBJ1-6
D gene: -
CDR3 protein: CASSEFGKSYNSPLHF
CDR3 DNA: TGTGCCAGCAGTGAATTTGGGAAGTCCTATAATTCACCCCTCCACTTT

V gene: TRBV10-1
clone size: -
J gene: TRBJ1-5
D gene: TRBD1
CDR3 protein: CASSWDRIFHQPQHF
CDR3 DNA: TGCGCCAGCAGCTGGGACAGGATTTTTCATCAGCCCCAGCATTTT

V gene: TRBV6-2/TRBV6-3
clone size: few
J gene: TRBJ2-2
D gene: -
CDR3 protein: CASSFSRLFAGELFF
CDR3 DNA: TGTGCCAGCAGTTTCTCTAGACTATTTGCCGGGGAGCTGTTTTTT

V gene: TRBV7-9
clone size: -
J gene: TRBJ1-1
D gene: -
CDR3 protein: CASSAADWTEAFF
CDR3 DNA: TGTGCCAGCAGCGCAGCAGATTGGACTGAAGCTTTCTTT

V gene: TRBV28
clone size: -
J gene: TRBJ2-5
D gene: -
CDR3 protein: CASSSPKTLAQYF
CDR3 DNA: TGTGCCAGCAGTTCCCCTAAGACCTTGGCCCAGTACTTC

V gene: TRBV6-5
clone size: -
J gene: TRBJ1-2
D gene: TRBD1
CDR3 protein: CASSSSQGNYGYTF
CDR3 DNA: TGTGCCAGCAGTTCATCACAGGGGAACTATGGCTACACCTTC

V gene: TRBV18
clone size: -
J gene: TRBJ1-1
D gene: -
CDR3 protein: CASSPGTLRNTEAFF
CDR3 DNA: TGTGCCAGCTCACCAGGGACCCTTCGGAACACTGAAGCTTTCTTT

V gene: TRBV6-6
clone size: once
J gene: TRBJ1-6
D gene: -
CDR3 protein: CASTLARADSPLHF
CDR3 DNA: TGTGCCAGCACCCTGGCTAGGGCGGACTCACCCCTCCACTTT

V gene: TRBV30
clone size: -
J gene: TRBJ1-3
D gene: -
CDR3 protein: CAWSGGGLAGNTIYF
CDR3 DNA: TGTGCCTGGAGTGGTGGGGGGCTGGCCGGAAACACCATATATTTT

V gene: TRBV16
clone size: -
J gene: TRBJ1-2
D gene: -
CDR3 protein: CASSPPGVGGYTF
CDR3 DNA: TGTGCCAGCAGCCCTCCGGGGGTTGGTGGCTACACCTTC